Following are 11 T cell receptor beta chains from one sample sequenced in a study of human T cells and chemical hapten exposure. As to time point: patch test 2, 6 weeks after DPC sensitization. Specified treatment: therapeutic diphenylcyclopropenone sensitization with weekly scalp DPC. TCRdb reanalysed the RACE reads using MiXCR and keeps one entry per CDR3 protein. The data show 110,000 to 150,000 distinct CDR3 sequences, 10% to 15% seen once. The material was whole blood, obtained in connection with sensitization to the hapten diphenylcyclopropenone (DPC). The origin of the receptors is a woman in her forties or fifties with alopecia areata. Some clones in this sample may be carry-over from other donors' samples.

This chain joins TRBV14 and TRBJ1-3, with D unresolved. The V gene's germline CDR1 is SGHDN and CDR2 FVKESK. The CDR3 length is 15 residues. Trimming removed 1 base at V and 3 bases at J, with 10 bases between. CDR3 in amino acids: CASSQVEGGGNTIYF. The DNA of the CDR3 is TGTGCCAGCAGCCAAGTGGAGGGAGGTGGAAACACCATATATTTT.

This clonotype has at least ten counts. The chain joins TRBV5-1 to TRBJ1-1, with D hard to call. Looked up from germline, CDR1 is SGHRS and CDR2 is YFSETQ. The CDR3 consists of 14 residues. Trimming took off 0 bases at V and 1 base at J, with 7 bases between the two ends. The CDR3, as DNA: TGCGCCAGCAGCTTGGCAGAGGAGAACACTGAAGCTTTCTTT. Translated: CASSLAEENTEAFF. Filled out from reference TRBV5-1 and TRBJ1-1, the complete variable domain reads KAGVTQTPRYLIKTRGQQVTLSCSPISGHRSVSWYQQTPGQGLQFLFEYFSETQRNKGNFPGRFSGRQFSNSRSEMNVSTLELGDSALYLCASSLAEENTEAFFGQGTRLTVV.

This clonotype was counted ten times or more. The chain joins TRBV12-3 or TRBV12-4 to TRBJ1-2; the D gene is possibly TRBD1 (5 bases). The CDR3 has 14 residues. The V gene lost 7 bases and the J gene lost 4 bases, with 16 bases spanning the gap. Here the CDR3 reads CASMYGGRTYGYTF. In DNA, the CDR3 is TGTGCCAGCATGTACGGGGGTCGGACCTATGGCTACACCTTC.

This chain joins TRBV3-1 and TRBJ2-4; TRBD1 or TRBD2 may be the D gene (5 bases each). Germline V gene lookup returns CDR1 LGHDT and CDR2 YNNKEL (reference sequence). This CDR3 has 14 residues. Trimming took 8 bases from V and 3 from J, leaving 14 bases between them. The CDR3 coding sequence is TGTGCCAGCGGGACCGGGGTGGGCAAAAACATTCAGTACTTC. This sequence encodes CASGTGVGKNIQYF.

This clonotype is deemed medium-sized. The chain employs TRBV5-1 and TRBJ2-7, with D possibly being TRBD2 (5 bases). The CDR3 has 16 residues. Germline CDR1 SGHRS, CDR2 YFSETQ. V shed 1 base and J shed 0 bases, with 14 bases lying between them. CDR3 bases: TGCGCCAGCAGCTTGAGAGTCGGACTGAGCTCCTACGAGCAGTACTTC. This codes for CASSLRVGLSSYEQYF.

The chain couples TRBV14 to TRBJ2-7; 10 nucleotides agree with TRBD2. The CDR3 spans 15 residues. Trimming removed 2 bases from V and 7 bases from J; junction bases left unmatched: 8. Germline CDR1 SGHDN, CDR2 FVKESK. The CDR3 DNA sequence: TGTGCCAGCAGCCAAACCTTAGCGGGAGGTGGGGAGCAGTACTTC. The encoded protein is CASSQTLAGGGEQYF.

This clonotype came up many times. The chain is built from TRBV3-1 and TRBJ1-1, with a possible D match to TRBD1 (5 bases). The germline V gene encodes CDR1 LGHDT and CDR2 YNNKEL (reference sequence). With 5 bases removed from V and 4 bases from J, the gap between germline ends came to 11 bases. The CDR3 is 13 amino acids. This CDR3 is CASSKGAGTEAFF. Written as DNA, the CDR3 is TGTGCCAGCAGCAAAGGGGCTGGCACTGAAGCTTTCTTT.

The chain recombines TRBV30 with TRBJ1-1; D unclear. The length of the CDR3 is 11 residues. V dropped 2 bases and J dropped 7 bases, with 8 bases sitting between them. The germline V gene encodes CDR1 GTSNPN and CDR2 SVGIG (reference sequence). CDR3 sequence (DNA): TGTGCCTGGAGTCCAGGTTTTGAAGCTTTCTTT. It encodes CAWSPGFEAFF.

This clonotype was counted between two and nine times. DNA of the CDR3: TGCGCCAGCAGCCAAGCGGAGGGGGTTCCCGGGGAGCTGTTTTTT. Translating it yields CASSQAEGVPGELFF. The genes are TRBV4-3 and TRBJ2-2; D may be TRBD1 or TRBD2 (6 bases each). CDR1 LGHNA and CDR2 YSLEER come from the germline V gene. V was pared by 1 base and J by 6 bases, with 12 bases between. There are 15 residues in the CDR3.

The gene calls are TRBV11-2 and TRBJ2-7; 7 nucleotides agree with TRBD1. This CDR3 has 15 residues. J was trimmed by 2 bases and V by 5 bases; bases with no gene match: 9. Germline V gives CDR1 SGHAT, CDR2 FQNNGV. The CDR3 region has the DNA TGTGCCAGCAGCACTCCCGGGACAGTAACCTACGAGCAGTACTTC. Its protein is CASSTPGTVTYEQYF.

This clonotype was counted only a few times. The chain is built from TRBV28 and TRBJ2-1; D not resolved. CDR1 is MDHEN, CDR2 SYDVKM, per germline. V lost 0 bases, J lost 6 bases, and 3 bases lay in between. The length of the CDR3 is 12 residues. CDR3 loop: CASSLWSNEQFF. DNA of the CDR3: TGTGCCAGCAGTTTATGGTCCAATGAGCAGTTCTTC.